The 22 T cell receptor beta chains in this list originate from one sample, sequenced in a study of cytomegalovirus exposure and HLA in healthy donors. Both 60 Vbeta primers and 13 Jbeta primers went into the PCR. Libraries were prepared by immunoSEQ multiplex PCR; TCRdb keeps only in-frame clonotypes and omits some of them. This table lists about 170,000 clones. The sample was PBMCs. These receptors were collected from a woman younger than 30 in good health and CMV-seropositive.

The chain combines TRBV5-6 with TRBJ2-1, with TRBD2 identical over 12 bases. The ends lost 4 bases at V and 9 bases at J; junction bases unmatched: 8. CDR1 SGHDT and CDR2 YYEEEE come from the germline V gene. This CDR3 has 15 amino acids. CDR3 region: CASSQTSGRGSEQFF. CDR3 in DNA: TGTGCCAGCAGCCAGACTAGCGGGAGAGGCAGTGAGCAGTTCTTC.

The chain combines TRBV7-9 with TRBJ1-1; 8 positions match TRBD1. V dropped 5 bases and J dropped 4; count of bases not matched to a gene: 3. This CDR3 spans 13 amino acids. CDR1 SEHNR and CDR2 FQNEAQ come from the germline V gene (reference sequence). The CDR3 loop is CASSQGAGTEAFF. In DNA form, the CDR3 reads TGTGCCAGCAGCCAGGGGGCCGGCACTGAAGCTTTCTTT. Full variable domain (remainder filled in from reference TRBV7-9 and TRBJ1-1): DTGVSQNPRHKITKRGQNVTFRCDPISEHNRLYWYRQTLGQGPEFLTYFQNEAQLEKSRLLSDRFSAERPKGSFSTLEIQRTEQGDSAMYLCASSQGAGTEAFFGQGTRLTVV.

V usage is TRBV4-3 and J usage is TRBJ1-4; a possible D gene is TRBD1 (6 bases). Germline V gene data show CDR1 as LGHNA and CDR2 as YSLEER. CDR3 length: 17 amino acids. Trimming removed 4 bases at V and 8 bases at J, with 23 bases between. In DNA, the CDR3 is TGCGCCAGCAGCCCCATGACCCAGGGGTTTGTATCGGAAAAACTGTTTTTT. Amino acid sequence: CASSPMTQGFVSEKLFF.

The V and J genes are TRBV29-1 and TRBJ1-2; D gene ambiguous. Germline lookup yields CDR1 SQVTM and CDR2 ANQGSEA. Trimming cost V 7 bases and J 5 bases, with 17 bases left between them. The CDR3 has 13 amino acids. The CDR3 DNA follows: TGCAGCGCCCTGAGAGTAGGAGCTTATGGCTACACCTTC. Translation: CSALRVGAYGYTF. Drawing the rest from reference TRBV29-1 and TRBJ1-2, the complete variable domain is SAVISQKPSRDICQRGTSLTIQCQVDSQVTMMFWYRQQPGQSLTLIATANQGSEATYESGFVIDKFPISRPNLTFSTLTVSNMSPEDSSIYLCSALRVGAYGYTFGSGTRLTVV.

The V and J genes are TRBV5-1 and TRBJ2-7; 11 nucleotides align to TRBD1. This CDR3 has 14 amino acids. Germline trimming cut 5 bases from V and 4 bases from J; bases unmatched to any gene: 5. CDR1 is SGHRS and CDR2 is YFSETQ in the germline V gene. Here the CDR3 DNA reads TGCGCCAGCAGGCGCCGGGACAGGGGGTACGAGCAGTACTTC. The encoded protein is CASRRRDRGYEQYF. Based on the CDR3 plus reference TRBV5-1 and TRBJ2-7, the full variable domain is KAGVTQTPRYLIKTRGQQVTLSCSPISGHRSVSWYQQTPGQGLQFLFEYFSETQRNKGNFPGRFSGRQFSNSRSEMNVSTLELGDSALYLCASRRRDRGYEQYFGPGTRLTVT.

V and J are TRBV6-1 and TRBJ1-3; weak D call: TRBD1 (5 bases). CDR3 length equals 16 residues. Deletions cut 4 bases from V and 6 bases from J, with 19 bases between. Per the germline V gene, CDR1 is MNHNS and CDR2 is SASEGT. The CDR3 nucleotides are TGTGCCAGCAGTGTCAACTCACCGGGACTCCCAAACACCATATATTTT. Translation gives CASSVNSPGLPNTIYF.

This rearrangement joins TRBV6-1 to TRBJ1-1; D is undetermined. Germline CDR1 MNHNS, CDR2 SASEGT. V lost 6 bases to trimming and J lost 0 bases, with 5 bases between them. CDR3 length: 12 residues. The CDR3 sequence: CASSPVNTEAFF. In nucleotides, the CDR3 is TGTGCCAGCAGCCCAGTGAACACTGAAGCTTTCTTT.

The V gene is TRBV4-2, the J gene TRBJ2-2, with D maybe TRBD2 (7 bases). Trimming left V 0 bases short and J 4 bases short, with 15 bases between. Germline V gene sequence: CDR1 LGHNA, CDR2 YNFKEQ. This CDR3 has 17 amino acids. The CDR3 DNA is TGTGCCAGCAGCCAAGATCGAGGGGGGGTGAGCACCGGGGAGCTGTTTTTT. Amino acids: CASSQDRGGVSTGELFF.

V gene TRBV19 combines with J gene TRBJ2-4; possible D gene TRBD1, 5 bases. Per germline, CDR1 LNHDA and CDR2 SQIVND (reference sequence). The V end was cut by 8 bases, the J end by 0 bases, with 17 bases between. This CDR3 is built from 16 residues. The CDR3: CASAPGNLLAKNIQYF. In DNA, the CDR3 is TGTGCCAGTGCCCCAGGGAACCTACTAGCCAAAAACATTCAGTACTTC.

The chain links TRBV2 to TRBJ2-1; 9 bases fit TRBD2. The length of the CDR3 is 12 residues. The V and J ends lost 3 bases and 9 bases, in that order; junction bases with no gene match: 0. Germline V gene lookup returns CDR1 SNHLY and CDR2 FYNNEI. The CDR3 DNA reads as TGTGCCAGCAGTGAGACTAGCGGTGAGCAGTTCTTC. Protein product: CASSETSGEQFF. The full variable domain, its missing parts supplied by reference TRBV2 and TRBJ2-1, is EPEVTQTPSHQVTQMGQEVILRCVPISNHLYFYWYRQILGQKVEFLVSFYNNEISEKSEIFDDQFSVERPDGSNFTLKIRSTKLEDSAMYFCASSETSGEQFFGPGTRLTVL.

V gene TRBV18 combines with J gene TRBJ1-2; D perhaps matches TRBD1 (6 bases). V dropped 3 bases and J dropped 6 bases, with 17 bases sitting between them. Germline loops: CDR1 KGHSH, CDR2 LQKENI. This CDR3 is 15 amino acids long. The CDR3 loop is CASSPGGRRGDGYTF. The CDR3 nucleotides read TGTGCCAGCTCACCGGGGGGGCGAAGAGGTGATGGCTACACCTTC.

The CDR3 DNA reads TGTGCCAGTAGTATCAGGGCGGCTGAGCAGTTCTTC. It yields the protein CASSIRAAEQFF. This chain uses TRBV19 with TRBJ2-1; D is possibly TRBD1 (5 bases). In germline, CDR1 is LNHDA, CDR2 SQIVND (reference sequence). V lost 3 bases and J lost 9, with 9 bases in between. The CDR3 contains 12 residues.

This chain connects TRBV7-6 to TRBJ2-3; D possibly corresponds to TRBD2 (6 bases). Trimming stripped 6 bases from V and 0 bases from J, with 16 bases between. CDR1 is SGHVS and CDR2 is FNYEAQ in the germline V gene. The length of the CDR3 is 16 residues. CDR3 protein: CASSLGGSSSTDTQYF. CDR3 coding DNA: TGTGCCAGCAGTCTCGGAGGGTCAAGTAGCACAGATACGCAGTATTTT.

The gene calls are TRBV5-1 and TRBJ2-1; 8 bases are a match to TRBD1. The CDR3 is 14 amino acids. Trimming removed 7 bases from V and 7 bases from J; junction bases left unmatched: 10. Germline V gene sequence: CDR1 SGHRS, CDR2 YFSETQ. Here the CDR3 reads CASGPGTGGNEQFF. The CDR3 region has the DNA TGCGCCAGCGGACCCGGGACAGGCGGGAATGAGCAGTTCTTC. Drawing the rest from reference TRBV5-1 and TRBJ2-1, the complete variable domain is KAGVTQTPRYLIKTRGQQVTLSCSPISGHRSVSWYQQTPGQGLQFLFEYFSETQRNKGNFPGRFSGRQFSNSRSEMNVSTLELGDSALYLCASGPGTGGNEQFFGPGTRLTVL.

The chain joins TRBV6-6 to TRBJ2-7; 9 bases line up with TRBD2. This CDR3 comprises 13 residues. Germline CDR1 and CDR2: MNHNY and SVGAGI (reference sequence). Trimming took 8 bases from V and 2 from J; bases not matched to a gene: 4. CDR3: CASAGGFTYEQYF. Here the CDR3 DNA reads TGTGCCAGCGCGGGGGGGTTTACCTACGAGCAGTACTTC.

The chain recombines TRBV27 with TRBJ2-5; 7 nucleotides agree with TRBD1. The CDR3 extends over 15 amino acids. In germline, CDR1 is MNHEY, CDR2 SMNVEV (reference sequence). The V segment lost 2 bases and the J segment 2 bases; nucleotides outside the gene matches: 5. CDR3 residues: CASSLGRDSQETQYF. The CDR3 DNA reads TGTGCCAGCAGTTTAGGCCGGGACAGTCAAGAGACCCAGTACTTC.

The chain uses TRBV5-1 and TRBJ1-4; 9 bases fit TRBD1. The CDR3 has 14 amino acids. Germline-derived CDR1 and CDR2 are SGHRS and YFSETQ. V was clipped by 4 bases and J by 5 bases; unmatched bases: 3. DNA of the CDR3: TGCGCCAGCAGCGTAGGACAGGGGAATGAAAAACTGTTTTTT. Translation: CASSVGQGNEKLFF.

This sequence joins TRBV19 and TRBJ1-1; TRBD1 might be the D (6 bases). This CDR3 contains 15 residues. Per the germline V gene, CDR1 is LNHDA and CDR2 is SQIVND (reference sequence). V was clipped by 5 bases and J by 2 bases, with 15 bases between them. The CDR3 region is CASSLSGDANTEAFF. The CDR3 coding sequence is TGTGCCAGTAGTCTTTCAGGGGACGCTAACACTGAAGCTTTCTTT. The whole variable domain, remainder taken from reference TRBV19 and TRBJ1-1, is DGGITQSPKYLFRKEGQNVTLSCEQNLNHDAMYWYRQDPGQGLRLIYYSQIVNDFQKGDIAEGYSVSREKKESFPLTVTSAQKNPTAFYLCASSLSGDANTEAFFGQGTRLTVV.

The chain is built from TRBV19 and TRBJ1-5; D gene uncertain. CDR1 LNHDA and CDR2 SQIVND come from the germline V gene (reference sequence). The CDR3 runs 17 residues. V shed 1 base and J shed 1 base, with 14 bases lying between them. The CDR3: CASSIVSTRGSNQPQHF. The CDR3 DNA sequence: TGTGCCAGTAGTATAGTAAGTACACGAGGGAGCAATCAGCCCCAGCATTTT.

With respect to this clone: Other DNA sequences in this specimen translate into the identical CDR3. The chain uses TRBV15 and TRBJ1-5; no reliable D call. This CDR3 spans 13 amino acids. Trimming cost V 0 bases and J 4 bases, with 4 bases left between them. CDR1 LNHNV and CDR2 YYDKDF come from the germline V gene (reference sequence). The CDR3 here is CATSRDLNQPQHF. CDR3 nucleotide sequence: TGTGCCACCAGCAGAGATCTGAATCAGCCCCAGCATTTT.

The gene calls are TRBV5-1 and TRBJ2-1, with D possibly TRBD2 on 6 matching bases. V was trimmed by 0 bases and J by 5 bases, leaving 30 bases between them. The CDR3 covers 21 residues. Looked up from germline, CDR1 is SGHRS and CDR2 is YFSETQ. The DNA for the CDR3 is TGCGCCAGCAGCTTGGGGGGTTACTTTATTGTGCGGGAAGGAAGTGACAATGAGCAGTTCTTC. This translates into CASSLGGYFIVREGSDNEQFF.

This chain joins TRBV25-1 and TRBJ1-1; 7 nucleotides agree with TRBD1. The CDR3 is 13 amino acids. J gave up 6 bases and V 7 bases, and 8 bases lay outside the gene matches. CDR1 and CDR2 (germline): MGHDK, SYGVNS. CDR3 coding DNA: TGTGCCAGCACTGTACTTGGGACAGCTGAAGCTTTCTTT. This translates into CASTVLGTAEAFF. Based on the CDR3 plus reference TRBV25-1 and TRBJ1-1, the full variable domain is EADIYQTPRYLVIGTGKKITLECSQTMGHDKMYWYQQDPGMELHLIHYSYGVNSTEKGDLSSESTVSRIRTEHFPLTLESARPSHTSQYLCASTVLGTAEAFFGQGTRLTVV.